Each of the 14 T cell receptor beta chains below was sequenced from the same sample in a study of T cell clonality in common variable immunodeficiency. Clones were sequenced by immunoSEQ multiplex PCR, and TCRdb holds only the in-frame ones, with some missing. Recorded here are approximately 81,000 clones, none singletons. The sequencing sample was made of peripheral blood mononuclear cells. The receptor source for this set is a person aged 18 to 75 in good health.

This clone came up a few times. The read falls 3 residues short of the CDR3 end, and the missing part is taken from the germline J gene. V and J are TRBV19 and TRBJ1-5; weak D call: TRBD1 (5 bases). CDR3 length: 16 amino acids. V lost 1 base to trimming and J lost 5 bases, with 15 bases between them. Germline lookup yields CDR1 LNHDA and CDR2 SQIVND (reference sequence). Partial CDR3 DNA: TGTGCCAGTAGTATAGGCCCAGGGAGAGCAGATCAGCCC. Residues: CASSIGPGRADQP. The full CDR3 reads CASSIGPGRADQPQHF.

The sample holds many counts of this clone. Read data end 3 residues before the CDR3 end; the end is taken from the germline J gene. This rearrangement joins TRBV9 to TRBJ2-5, with D possibly being TRBD1 (5 bases). Germline V gene data show CDR1 as SGDLS and CDR2 as YYNGEE. Trimming shortened V by 4 bases and J by 5 bases, and 15 bases separated the two germline ends. This CDR3 contains 14 residues. This chain's CDR3 is CASSLGPLGETQYF. The CDR3 DNA, read in part, is TGTGCCAGCAGCTTGGGGCCTTTAGGCGAGACC. Together with reference TRBV9 and TRBJ2-5, the CDR3 gives the full variable domain: DSGVTQTPKHLITATGQRVTLRCSPRSGDLSVYWYQQSLDQGLQFLIQYYNGEERAKGNILERFSAQQFPDLHSELNLSSLELGDSALYFCASSLGPLGETQYFGPGTRLLVL.

This clone came up many times. The CDR3 goes on 3 residues after the read ends, and that part is filled in from the germline J gene. The chain carries TRBV20-1 and TRBJ1-3; TRBD1 might be the D (5 bases). CDR3 length equals 13 residues. In germline, CDR1 is DFQATT, CDR2 SNEGSKA (reference sequence). Trimming stripped 3 bases from V and 4 bases from J, with 10 bases between. CDR3 DNA (partial): TGCAGTGCTAGCGCGGGGGAAGGAAACACC. The encoded protein is CSASAGEGNT. The complete CDR3 reads CSASAGEGNTIYF.

This clone was found many times. Sequencing ends 3 residues short of the CDR3 end; the germline J gene provides the rest. The gene calls are TRBV12-3 or TRBV12-4 and TRBJ2-7; D is perhaps TRBD2 (5 bases). The V gene lost 1 base and the J gene lost 0 bases, with 10 bases spanning the gap. The CDR3 extends over 15 amino acids. The CDR3: CASSLGGYHSYEQYF. The sequenced part of the CDR3 DNA is TGTGCCAGCAGTTTAGGCGGGTACCACTCCTACGAG.

This clone was recorded at least ten times. The read ends 3 residues early relative to the CDR3; the germline J gene fills the gap. The J gene is TRBJ2-7, the V gene TRBV20-1; TRBD2 might be the D (6 bases). Germline V lookup: CDR1 DFQATT, CDR2 SNEGSKA (reference sequence). The CDR3 extends over 16 amino acids. The V end was cut by 6 bases, the J end by 0 bases, with 21 bases between. The covered CDR3 bases are TGCAGTGCGGGGAAGCGAGTAGCGGCCTACTCCTACGAG. Translation gives CSAGKRVAAYSYE. The whole CDR3 protein reads CSAGKRVAAYSYEQYF.

This clone was found many times. Sequencing ends 3 residues short of the CDR3 end; the germline J gene provides the rest. V gene TRBV20-1 combines with J gene TRBJ2-3; 10 nucleotides match TRBD2. The CDR3 runs 16 residues. CDR1 is DFQATT, CDR2 SNEGSKA, per germline (reference sequence). Trimming at V came to 5 bases and at J to 0 bases, leaving 8 bases not matched to a gene. The DNA read from the CDR3 is TGCAGTGCTGCTCAATGGACTAGCGGTAGCACAGATACG. It specifies CSAAQWTSGSTDT. From start to end, the CDR3 is CSAAQWTSGSTDTQYF.

This clone has ten or more counts. The read finishes 3 residues shy of the CDR3 end, and the germline J gene is used to complete it. This chain joins TRBV19 and TRBJ1-5; 8 bases fit TRBD1. The CDR3 is 15 amino acids. Germline lookup yields CDR1 LNHDA and CDR2 SQIVND (reference sequence). After removal of 3 bases from V and 1 base from J, the junction contained 2 bases not matched to a gene. The CDR3 here is CASSMDRESNQPQHF. The covered CDR3 bases are TGTGCCAGTAGTATGGACAGGGAAAGCAATCAGCCC.

This clone came up many times. The read comes to an end 3 residues before the CDR3 does, leaving the germline J gene to fill in the end. The chain carries TRBV6-1 and TRBJ1-1, with D hard to call. There are 14 residues in the CDR3. The V end lost 4 bases, the J end lost 4 bases, and 13 bases lay between the germline ends. Looked up from germline, CDR1 is MNHNS and CDR2 is SASEGT. The part of the CDR3 DNA that was read is TGTGCCAGCAGTGGGGTCCGGTCGGGCACTGAA. Its protein is CASSGVRSGTE. The whole CDR3 protein is CASSGVRSGTEAFF.

This clone was picked up many times. The part of the CDR3 DNA that was read is TGCAGTGCTTCAACTAGTTATGGGGCCAACGTC. Translated, it gives CSASTSYGANV. The whole CDR3 reads CSASTSYGANVLTF. The chain recombines TRBV20-1 with TRBJ2-6, with D possibly being TRBD2 (5 bases). The read halts 3 residues ahead of the CDR3 end, with the missing end drawn from the germline J gene. CDR1 is DFQATT, CDR2 SNEGSKA, per germline (reference sequence). Trimming left V 5 bases short and J 3 bases short, with 11 bases between. This CDR3 has 14 residues.

This clone was seen ten or more times. Read sequence stops 3 residues before the CDR3 end, and the germline J gene provides the missing end. The J gene is TRBJ2-5, the V gene TRBV2; possible D gene TRBD2, 6 bases. CDR1 and CDR2 (germline): SNHLY, FYNNEI. This CDR3 comprises 15 residues. The V and J ends lost 0 bases and 2 bases respectively, with 10 bases between them. The CDR3 is CASSEAGLIQETQYF. The CDR3 bases that were read are TGTGCCAGCAGTGAAGCGGGACTTATACAAGAGACC. Variable domain in full (rest from reference TRBV2 and TRBJ2-5): EPEVTQTPSHQVTQMGQEVILRCVPISNHLYFYWYRQILGQKVEFLVSFYNNEISEKSEIFDDQFSVERPDGSNFTLKIRSTKLEDSAMYFCASSEAGLIQETQYFGPGTRLLVL.

This clone was picked up many times. The covered CDR3 bases are TGTGCCACAGGACAGTTCACAGATACG. Translating gives CATGQFTDT. The CDR3 reads in full as CATGQFTDTQYF. This sequence joins TRBV28 and TRBJ2-3, with a weak D call TRBD1 (6 bases). The CDR3 is cut off 3 residues early in the read; its end comes from the germline J gene. Germline V lookup: CDR1 MDHEN, CDR2 SYDVKM. The CDR3 loop spans 12 amino acids. V lost 10 bases and J lost 2, with 10 bases in between.

This clone was observed many times. Sequencing ends 3 residues short of the CDR3 end; the germline J gene provides the rest. The chain combines TRBV19 with TRBJ2-6; 9 bases align to TRBD1. Per germline, CDR1 LNHDA and CDR2 SQIVND (reference sequence). With V trimmed by 5 bases and J by 2 bases, 4 bases remained unmatched. The CDR3 is 16 amino acids. The CDR3 bases that were read are TGTGCCAGTAGTCTACAGGGGGCCCCTGGGGCCAACGTC. It is translated as CASSLQGAPGANV. From start to end, the CDR3 is CASSLQGAPGANVLTF.

This clone was observed many times. Read sequence stops 3 residues before the CDR3 end, and the germline J gene provides the missing end. This chain connects TRBV10-3 to TRBJ2-1; 9 bases are shared with TRBD2. Germline V gives CDR1 ENHRY, CDR2 SYGVKD. This CDR3 comprises 14 residues. J gave up 6 bases and V 4 bases, and 4 bases lay outside the gene matches. The sequenced CDR3 bases are TGTGCCATCAGTGTTCAGCGGGAGGCCAATGAG. It specifies CAISVQREANE. The complete CDR3 protein is CAISVQREANEQFF.

This clone was seen repeatedly, ten times or more. The CDR3 extends 3 residues past the end of the read, so its final part is completed from the germline J gene. The genes are TRBV2 and TRBJ1-1; D is perhaps TRBD1 (5 bases). Per the germline V gene, CDR1 is SNHLY and CDR2 is FYNNEI. The length of the CDR3 is 10 residues. The DNA read from the CDR3 is TGTGCCAGCAGGGTGGGGCCG. Protein sequence: CASRVGP. The whole CDR3 protein is CASRVGPAFF. Full variable domain (rest looked up from reference TRBV2 and TRBJ1-1): EPEVTQTPSHQVTQMGQEVILRCVPISNHLYFYWYRQILGQKVEFLVSFYNNEISEKSEIFDDQFSVERPDGSNFTLKIRSTKLEDSAMYFCASRVGPAFFGQGTRLTVV.